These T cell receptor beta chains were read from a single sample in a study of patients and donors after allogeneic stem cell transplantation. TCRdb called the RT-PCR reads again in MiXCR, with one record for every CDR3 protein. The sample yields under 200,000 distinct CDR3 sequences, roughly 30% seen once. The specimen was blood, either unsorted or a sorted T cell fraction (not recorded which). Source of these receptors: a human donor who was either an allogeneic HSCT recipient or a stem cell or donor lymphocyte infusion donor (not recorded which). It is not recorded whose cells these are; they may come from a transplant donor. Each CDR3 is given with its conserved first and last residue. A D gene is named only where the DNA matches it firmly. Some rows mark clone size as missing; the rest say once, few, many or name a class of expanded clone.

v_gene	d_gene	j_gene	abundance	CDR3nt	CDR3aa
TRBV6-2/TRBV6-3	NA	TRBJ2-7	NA	TGTGCCAGCAGGTCCTACGAGCAGTACTTC	CASRSYEQYF
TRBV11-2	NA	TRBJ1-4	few	TGTGCCAGCAGCGGCGGCAGTAGAGGTGAAAAACTGTTTTTT	CASSGGSRGEKLFF
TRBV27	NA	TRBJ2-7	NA	TGTGCCAGCAGTTTCGCCGTGGTCGGGGAGCAGTACTTC	CASSFAVVGEQYF
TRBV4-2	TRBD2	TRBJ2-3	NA	TGTGCCAGCAGCCAGATAGCGGGCCCCGGGACAGATACGCAGTATTTT	CASSQIAGPGTDTQYF
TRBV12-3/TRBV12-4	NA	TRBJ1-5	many	TGTGCCAGCAGTCCAAGGGGGGGAGGTGATCAGCCCCAGCATTTT	CASSPRGGGDQPQHF
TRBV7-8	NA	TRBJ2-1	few	TGTGCCAGCAGTCCTAGCCGGAGCTCCTACAATGAGCAGTTCTTC	CASSPSRSSYNEQFF
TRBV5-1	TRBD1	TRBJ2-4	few	TGCGCCAGCAGCTTGGGGGACAGAAACATTCAGTACTTC	CASSLGDRNIQYF
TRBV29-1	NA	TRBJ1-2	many	TGCAGCGTTGATAGCTGGGGGGAGACCTTC	CSVDSWGETF
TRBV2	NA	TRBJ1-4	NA	TGTGCCAGCATAACTACAGCCGAAAAACTGTTTTTT	CASITTAEKLFF
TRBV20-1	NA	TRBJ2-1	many	TGCAGTGCAGATAGAAACAATGAGCAGTTCTTC	CSADRNNEQFF
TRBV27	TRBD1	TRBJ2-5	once	TGTGCCAGCAGTTTCCGGGGGACAGGGCAAGAGACCCAGTACTTC	CASSFRGTGQETQYF
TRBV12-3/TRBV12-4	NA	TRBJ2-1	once	TGTGCCAGCAGTGGGACTGGAACCTACAATGAGCAGTTCTTC	CASSGTGTYNEQFF
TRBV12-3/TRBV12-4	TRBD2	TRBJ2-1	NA	TGTGCCAGAACTAGCGGGAGGGCCAATGAGCAGTTCTTC	CARTSGRANEQFF
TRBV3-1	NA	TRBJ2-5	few	TGTGCCAGCAGCCAAGTATCACAGGTGGAGACCCAGTACTTC	CASSQVSQVETQYF
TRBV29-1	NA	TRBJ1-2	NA	TGCAGCGTTGATACAGCTTATAACTATGGCTACACCTTC	CSVDTAYNYGYTF
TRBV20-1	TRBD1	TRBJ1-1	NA	TGCAGTGCGAAATTGGACAGGGAGGACACTGAAGCTTTCTTT	CSAKLDREDTEAFF
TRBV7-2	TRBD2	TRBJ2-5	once	TGTGCCAGCACCCATCCGACTAGCGGTTCGGCCCAGTACTTC	CASTHPTSGSAQYF
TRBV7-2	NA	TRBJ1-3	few	TGTGCCAGCACCCCGGGGTTAGGGGAAAGTGGAAACACCATATATTTT	CASTPGLGESGNTIYF
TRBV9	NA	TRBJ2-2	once	TGTGCCAGCAGCGTAGGGGGGCTGGACACCGGGGAGCTGTTTTTT	CASSVGGLDTGELFF
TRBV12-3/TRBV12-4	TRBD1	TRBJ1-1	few	TGTGCCAGCAGTCCCGGGACAGGGGGCTGGAACACTGAAGCTTTCTTT	CASSPGTGGWNTEAFF
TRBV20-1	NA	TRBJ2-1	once	TGCAGTGCCCCCAGAACCGAGTCCTCCTACAATGAGCAGTTCTTC	CSAPRTESSYNEQFF
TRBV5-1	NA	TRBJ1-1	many	TGCGCCAGCAGCACGGAAGGGTTGAACACTGAAGCTTTCTTT	CASSTEGLNTEAFF
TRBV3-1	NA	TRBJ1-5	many	TGTGCCAGCAGCCAACGGAGAGGTAGCAATCAGCCCCAGCATTTT	CASSQRRGSNQPQHF
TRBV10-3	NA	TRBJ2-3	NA	TGTGCCATCAGTGATCCCCAGGGTAGCACAGATACGCAGTATTTT	CAISDPQGSTDTQYF
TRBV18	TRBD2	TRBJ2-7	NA	TGTGCCAGCTCACCAGGCGGGGGTATCTCCTACGAGCAGTACTTC	CASSPGGGISYEQYF
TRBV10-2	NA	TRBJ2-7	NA	TGCGCCAGCAGTGTGAAGGTCCCCTACGAGCAGTACTTC	CASSVKVPYEQYF
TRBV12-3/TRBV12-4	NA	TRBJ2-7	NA	TGTGCCAGCAGTTTATGGGACGAGCAGTACTTC	CASSLWDEQYF
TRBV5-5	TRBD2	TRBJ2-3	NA	TGTGCCAGCAGCTTTTTAGCGGGAGGGCCGCATACGCAGTATTTT	CASSFLAGGPHTQYF
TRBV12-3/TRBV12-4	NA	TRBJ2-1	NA	TGTGCCAGCAGCCGCCAGCGGGCATACAATGAGCAGTTCTTC	CASSRQRAYNEQFF
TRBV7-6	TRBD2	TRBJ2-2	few	TGTGCCAGCAGCTCTCTAGCGGGAGTCACCGGGGAGCTGTTTTTT	CASSSLAGVTGELFF
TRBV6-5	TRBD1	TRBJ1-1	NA	TGTGCCAGCAGTTACTCCAGGGGGATGAACACTGAAGCTTTCTTT	CASSYSRGMNTEAFF